Sequencing of this T cell receptor (beta chain) was carried out in a study of beta chain features in type 1 diabetes (dated by TCRdb to 2017 to 2018). Broadly, across the study: Mean age, gender distribution, total cell number and subset yield were not different between patients and healthy donors. Whereas all 28 donors provided naive and central memory subsets, regulatory and stem cell-like memory subsets were isolated from just 8 patients and roughly 8 healthy donors. In the study, TCRB repertoires of sorted circulating CD4+ T cell subsets from recently diagnosed type 1 diabetes patients were compared with those of matched healthy donors. Across all samples, 90 million to 130 million sorted cells were examined, and cell number per subset correlated strongly with RNA yield. The paper's findings and limits, for the study overall: Shorter templates might be favored by PCR, yet because patient and control samples were amplified and corrected together, any such skew would affect both groups equally. Because small numbers of individuals were included in the HLA sub-analyses, any influence of HLA type on TCRB rearrangement was left unresolved. Naive, central memory and regulatory TCRB repertoires appeared to be more similar among patients than among healthy donors. Fewer insertions and more nucleotide deletions at VDJ recombination sites were observed in patients with type 1 diabetes, implying thymic rearrangement abnormalities. In all four CD4+ subsets, TCRB CDR3 length was moderately but significantly shorter in type 1 diabetes patients. Because cDNA rather than genomic DNA was sequenced, highly expressing activated cells could have been over-represented, although no difference in activation and CD3 levels was found between groups.

From each donor, a single peripheral blood sample of 90 to 150 mL on average was drawn into heparinised tubes. Using a panel that included CD45RO, CCR7, CD25, CD127, CD95 and CD27, naive, central memory, regulatory and stem cell-like memory CD4+ T cells were sorted on a BD FACSAria II. Every sorted population had a purity above 95%. PBMCs were isolated immediately by Lymphoprep density gradient centrifugation and stained directly without culture. To minimize batch effects, samples were stained and sorted in pairs, one healthy donor with one patient per experiment. About this clone itself: Its recognized antigen is unknown. The record has no base qualities; no much larger clone is one base away.

Via the germline V gene, CDR1 is SGHDN and CDR2 FVKESK. Clipping removes 4 bases from V and 3 bases from J, with 3 as the unmatched junction base count. CDR3 length: 15 amino acids, cysteine to phenylalanine. Of all the DNA, just the CDR3 is kept, 45 bases in frame from base 1. The High Capacity cDNA Reverse Transcription Kit was used to reverse transcribe all of the isolated RNA, meaning that expressed TCRB transcripts were what got sequenced. Naive, central memory and regulatory T cell samples underwent deep immunoSEQ sequencing, averaging around 4 million total reads per sample. Sorted cells were lysed in RLT buffer and RNA was extracted with DNase-treated RNeasy Micro or Mini kits, depending on cell number. To prevent cross-contamination, each cell subset was processed individually, whereas patient and healthy donor samples were processed jointly. The immunoSEQ multiplex PCR was used to amplify TCRB sequences from cDNA, yielding 87-bp fragments that span the CDR3 region. Sequencing of the amplicons was done on the Illumina HiSeq platform. The published analysis was carried out like this. PCR bias was corrected computationally using synthetic template baselines, and reads within Hamming distance 2 were collapsed, with unmergeable singletons discarded. Reads were aligned against IMGT to assign V, D and J genes, CDR3 length and insertions or deletions at six rearrangement sites. Within each subset, clonotype counts were normalized to the number of sorted cells before true diversity and Gini coefficients were calculated with the tcR R package. The overlap coefficient, calculated on TCRB nucleotide sequences, was used to quantify repertoire sharing. Out-of-frame TCRB sequences from naive cells were analyzed as a proxy for the pre-selection repertoire. Drawn from immuneACCESS, this table holds only the in-frame rearrangements with V and J called that TCRdb kept. Clones are partly lost; checked studies trace under half to an unresolved V gene and leave the rest unexplained. That table gives V, J and clone size, and the DNA gave D and trimming. This sample gives around 430,000 clones in total; approximately 30% of them show up just once. The ten largest account for roughly 0.066% of the sample.

The chain employs TRBV14 and TRBJ2-1; the junction holds 10 bases that match TRBD1. This clonotype was obtained from a man aged 18 to 30 in good health. The sample comprised naive CD4+ T cells from blood. According to the study, the label for this sample's cell subset or site signals: true naive CD4+ T cells. CDR3 reads: CASSRQGAGYNEQFF. The nucleotide sequence is TGTGCCAGCAGCCGACAGGGGGCCGGCTACAATGAGCAGTTCTTC.